This T cell receptor beta chain is from a study of T cells in Graves' hyperthyroidism and ophthalmopathy. Germline CDR1 reads LGHDT; CDR2 reads YNNKEL (reference sequence). Trimming took off 3 bases at V and 0 bases at J, with 13 bases between the two ends. CDR3 length equals 16 residues. Diagnoses were established using clinical symptoms, serum thyroxine and TRAb, thyroid ultrasound and orbital computed tomography. Amplification yielded TCR beta CDR3 regions, with RNA transcripts as the source. Using the HTBI primer set, a first-round RT-PCR was run on the TCR CDR3. MiXCR was run by TCRdb on the multiplex PCR reads, yielding one entry per CDR3 protein. The sample lists a few hundred thousand distinct CDR3 sequences, 22% occurring once.

The source is a woman in her seventies with Graves' ophthalmopathy. Material for sequencing was blood. The chain has TRBV3-1 and TRBJ2-3, with no clear D. DNA of the CDR3: TGTGCCAGCAGCCATTTGACTGCCCCTAGCACAGATACGCAGTATTTT. Translated, it gives CASSHLTAPSTDTQYF.